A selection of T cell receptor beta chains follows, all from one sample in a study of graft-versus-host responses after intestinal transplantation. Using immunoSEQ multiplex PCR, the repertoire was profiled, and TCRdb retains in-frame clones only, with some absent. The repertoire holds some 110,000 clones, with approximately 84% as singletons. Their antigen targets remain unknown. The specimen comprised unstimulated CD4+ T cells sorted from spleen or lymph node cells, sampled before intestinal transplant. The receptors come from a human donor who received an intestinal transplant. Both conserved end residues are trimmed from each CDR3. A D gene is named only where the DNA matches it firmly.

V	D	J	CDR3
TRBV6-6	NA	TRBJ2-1	ASSPPTGYNEQF
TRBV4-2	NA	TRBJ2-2	ASSQGSGMNTGELF
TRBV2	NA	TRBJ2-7	ASSKPGLALYEQY
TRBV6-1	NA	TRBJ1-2	ASSEVHRDGYT
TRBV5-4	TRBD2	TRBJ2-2	ASSLLAGGTGELF
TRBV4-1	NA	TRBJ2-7	ASSRTAGPPSSYEQY
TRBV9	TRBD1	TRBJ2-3	ASSLRQGATDTQY
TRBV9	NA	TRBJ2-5	ASSVGGETQY
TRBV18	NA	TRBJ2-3	ASSPLASATDTQY
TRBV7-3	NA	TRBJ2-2	ASSFYKTANTGELF